This TCR beta chain was identified in a study of a mutant IDH1 vaccine in newly diagnosed glioma. About the study: Visit V12 was at week 35; visit V13 was at week 47.

The CDR3 runs 14 residues. Germline V gives CDR1 WNHNN, CDR2 SYGVQD (reference sequence). V was pared by 4 bases and J by 4 bases, with 10 bases between. Time point specified: week 47, end of study. Every single dose of the vaccine, 300 ug of mutant IDH1 20-mer peptide, came with topical imiquimod. A remark on this clone: What it recognizes is unknown.

The method was immunoSEQ multiplex PCR; TCRdb's version includes in-frame clones alone and lacks a portion of them. The table shows approximately 56,000 clones, with about 65% occurring only once. The input for sequencing was peripheral blood mononuclear cells (PBMCs), taken from a glioma patient whose treatment included an IDH1 peptide vaccine. This chain joins TRBV10-1 and TRBJ2-2; the D is unclear. The source of this sequence is a man aged 35-49 years with glioma. Some clones in this sample may be carry-over from other donors' samples. The DNA of the CDR3 is TGCGCCAGCAGTGGTGGCCATGGCACCGGGGAGCTGTTTTTT. It yields the protein CASSGGHGTGELFF.